The present TCR beta chain was sequenced within a study of T-cell reconstitution after alpha-beta-depleted transplantation in children. The CDR3 covers 15 residues. Germline V gene sequence: CDR1 LGHNA, CDR2 YNFKEQ. V lost 1 base and J 2 bases, leaving 12 bases between the germline ends. For TCRbeta, the library was prepared with unique molecular identifiers. One entry per CDR3 protein results from TCRdb running MiXCR on the PCR reads. The sample records about 980,000 distinct CDR3 sequences, roughly 31% being singletons. The chain has TRBV4-2 and TRBJ2-7, with D possibly TRBD2 on 5 matching bases. The specimen comprised PBMCs, mostly from graft donor cells, sampled 360 days after TCRalphabeta/CD19-depleted stem cell transplant. The sequence came from a boy younger than two who had a stem cell transplant for SCID, so the T cells may come from the graft donor. The CDR3 reads CASSQASGEPYEQYF. In nucleotides, the CDR3 is TGTGCCAGCAGCCAAGCATCCGGGGAACCCTACGAGCAGTACTTC.